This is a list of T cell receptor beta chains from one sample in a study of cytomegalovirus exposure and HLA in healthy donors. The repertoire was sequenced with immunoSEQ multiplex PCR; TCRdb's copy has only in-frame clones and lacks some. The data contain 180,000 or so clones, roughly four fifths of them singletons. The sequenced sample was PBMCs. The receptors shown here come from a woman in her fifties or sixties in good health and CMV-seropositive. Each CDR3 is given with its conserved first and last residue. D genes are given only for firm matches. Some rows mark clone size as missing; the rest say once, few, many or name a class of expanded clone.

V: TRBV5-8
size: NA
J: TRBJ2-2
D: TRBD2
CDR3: CASSLEVRGGSGELFF
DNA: TGTGCCAGCAGCTTGGAGGTGCGGGGGGGTTCCGGGGAGCTGTTTTTT

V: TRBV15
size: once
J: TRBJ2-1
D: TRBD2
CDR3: CATSPPTGGDYNEQFF
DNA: TGTGCCACCAGCCCCCCAACGGGGGGGGACTACAATGAGCAGTTCTTC

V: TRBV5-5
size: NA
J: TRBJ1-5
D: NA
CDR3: CASSLNRNDNQPQHF
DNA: TGTGCCAGCAGCTTGAACAGAAACGATAATCAGCCCCAGCATTTT

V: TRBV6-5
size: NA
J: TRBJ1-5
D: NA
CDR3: CASSRGRSNQPQHF
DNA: TGTGCCAGCAGTCGAGGGAGGAGCAATCAGCCCCAGCATTTT

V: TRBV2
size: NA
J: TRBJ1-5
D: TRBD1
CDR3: CASRGQLFNQPQHF
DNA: TGTGCCAGCAGGGGACAGCTCTTCAATCAGCCCCAGCATTTT

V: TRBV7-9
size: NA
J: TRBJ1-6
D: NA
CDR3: CASSRLGSPLHF
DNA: TGTGCCAGCAGCAGACTCGGATCACCCCTCCACTTT

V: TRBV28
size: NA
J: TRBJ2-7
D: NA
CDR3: CASSTLRTVGYEQYF
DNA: TGTGCCAGCAGTACCCTCAGAACAGTCGGCTACGAGCAGTACTTC

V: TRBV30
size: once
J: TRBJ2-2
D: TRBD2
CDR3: CAYHETSGGNTGELFF
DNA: TGTGCCTACCACGAGACTAGCGGGGGTAACACCGGGGAGCTGTTTTTT

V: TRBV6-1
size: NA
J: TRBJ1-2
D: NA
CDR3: CASSEDVWTEYGYTF
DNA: TGTGCCAGCAGTGAAGACGTGTGGACTGAATATGGCTACACCTTC

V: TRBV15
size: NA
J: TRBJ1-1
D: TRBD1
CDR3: CATSRDGDSRANTEAFF
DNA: TGTGCCACCAGCAGAGACGGGGACAGCCGGGCGAACACTGAAGCTTTCTTT

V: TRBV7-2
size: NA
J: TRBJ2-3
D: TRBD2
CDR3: CASSLSASGAGTQYF
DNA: TGTGCCAGCAGCTTATCGGCTAGCGGGGCCGGTACGCAGTATTTT

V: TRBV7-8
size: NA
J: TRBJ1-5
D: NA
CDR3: CASSGQYSNQPQHF
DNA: TGTGCCAGCAGTGGACAATATAGCAATCAGCCCCAGCATTTT

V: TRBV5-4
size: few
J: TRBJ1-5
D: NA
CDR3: CASSFRQAYSNQPQHF
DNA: TGTGCCAGCAGCTTCCGACAGGCTTATAGCAATCAGCCCCAGCATTTT

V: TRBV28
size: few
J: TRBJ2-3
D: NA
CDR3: CASSLLQSTDTQYF
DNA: TGTGCCAGCAGTTTATTGCAGTCCACAGATACGCAGTATTTT

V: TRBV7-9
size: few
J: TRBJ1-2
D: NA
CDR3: CASSFVRALRAGNYGYTF
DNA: TGTGCCAGCAGCTTTGTGCGGGCTCTCAGGGCGGGGAACTATGGCTACACCTTC

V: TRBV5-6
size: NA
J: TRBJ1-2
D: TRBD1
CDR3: CASSFNQGAWGYTF
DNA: TGTGCCAGCAGCTTCAACCAGGGGGCGTGGGGCTACACCTTC

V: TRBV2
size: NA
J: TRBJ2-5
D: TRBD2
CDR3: CASRGLGSPQETQYF
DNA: TGTGCCAGCAGGGGACTAGGGTCACCCCAAGAGACCCAGTACTTC

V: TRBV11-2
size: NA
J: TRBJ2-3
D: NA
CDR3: CASSSRSADTQYF
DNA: TGTGCCAGCAGCTCCCGGTCGGCAGATACGCAGTATTTT

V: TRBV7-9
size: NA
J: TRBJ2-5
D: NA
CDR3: CASSLEGAGETQYF
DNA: TGTGCCAGCAGCTTAGAGGGGGCGGGGGAGACCCAGTACTTC

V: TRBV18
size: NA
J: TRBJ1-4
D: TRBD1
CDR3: CASSRPGQGNEKLFF
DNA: TGTGCCAGCTCACGTCCGGGACAGGGGAATGAAAAACTGTTTTTT

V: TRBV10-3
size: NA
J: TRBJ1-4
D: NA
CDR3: CAISESNPGYLFF
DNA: TGTGCCATCAGTGAGTCGAACCCGGGGTATTTATTTTTT

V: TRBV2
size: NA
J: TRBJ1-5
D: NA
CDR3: CASRAGTNNQPQHF
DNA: TGTGCCAGCAGGGCCGGGACAAATAATCAGCCCCAGCATTTT

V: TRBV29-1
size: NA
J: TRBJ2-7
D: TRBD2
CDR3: CSVGSGSVVSYEQYF
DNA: TGCAGCGTTGGTAGCGGGAGTGTGGTGTCCTACGAGCAGTACTTC

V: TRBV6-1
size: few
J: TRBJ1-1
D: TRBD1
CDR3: CASSTGVRNTEAFF
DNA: TGTGCCAGCAGTACAGGGGTACGGAACACTGAAGCTTTCTTT

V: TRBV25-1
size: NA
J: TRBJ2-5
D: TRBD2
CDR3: CASSDPGTSGSRRQYF
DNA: TGTGCCAGCAGTGATCCCGGGACTAGCGGGAGCCGAAGGCAGTACTTC

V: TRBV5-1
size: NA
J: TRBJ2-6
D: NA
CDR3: CASSRDIGTGANVLTF
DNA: TGCGCCAGCAGCCGGGACATAGGAACTGGGGCCAACGTCCTGACTTTC

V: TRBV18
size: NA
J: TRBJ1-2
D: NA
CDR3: CASSPNSASFYGYTF
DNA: TGTGCCAGCTCTCCCAATTCAGCGAGCTTCTATGGCTACACCTTC

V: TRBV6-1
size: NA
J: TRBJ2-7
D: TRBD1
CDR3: CASVGTGDYEQYF
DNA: TGTGCCAGCGTGGGGACAGGTGACTACGAGCAGTACTTC

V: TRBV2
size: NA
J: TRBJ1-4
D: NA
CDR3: CASSGPGRGEKLFF
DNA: TGTGCCAGCAGTGGCCCGGGTAGGGGTGAAAAACTGTTTTTT

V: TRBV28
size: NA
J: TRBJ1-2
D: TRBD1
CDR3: CASSQIQGVYGYTF
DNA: TGTGCCAGCAGCCAAATACAGGGGGTCTATGGCTACACCTTC

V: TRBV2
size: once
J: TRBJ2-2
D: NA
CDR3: CASSLDSNTGELFF
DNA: TGTGCCAGCAGTCTGGACAGTAACACCGGGGAGCTGTTTTTT

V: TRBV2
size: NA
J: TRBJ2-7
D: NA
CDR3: CASSVTSYEQYF
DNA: TGTGCCAGCAGTGTAACTTCCTACGAGCAGTACTTC

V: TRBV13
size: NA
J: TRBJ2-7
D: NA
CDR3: CASSRGAYEQYF
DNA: TGTGCCAGCAGCCGGGGGGCGTACGAGCAGTACTTC

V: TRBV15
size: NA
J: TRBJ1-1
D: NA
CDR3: CATSRESGGNTEAFF
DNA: TGTGCCACCAGCAGAGAGTCGGGAGGGAACACTGAAGCTTTCTTT

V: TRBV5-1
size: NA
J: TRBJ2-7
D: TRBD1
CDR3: CASSVGTGPGEQYF
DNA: TGCGCCAGCAGCGTTGGGACAGGGCCGGGGGAGCAGTACTTC

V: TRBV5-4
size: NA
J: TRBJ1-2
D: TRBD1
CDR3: CASSYPGQGDFGYTF
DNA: TGTGCCAGCAGCTACCCGGGACAGGGAGATTTTGGCTACACCTTC

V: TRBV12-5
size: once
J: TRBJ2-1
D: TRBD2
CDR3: CASGLVDGGAANEQFF
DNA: TGTGCTAGTGGTTTGGTTGACGGGGGGGCAGCGAATGAGCAGTTCTTC

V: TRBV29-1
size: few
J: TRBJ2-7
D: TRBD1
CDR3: CSVEDHWDRGSEQYF
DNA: TGCAGCGTTGAAGATCATTGGGACAGGGGGAGCGAGCAGTACTTC

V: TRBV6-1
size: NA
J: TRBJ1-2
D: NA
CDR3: CASSVQGYGYTF
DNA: TGTGCCAGCAGTGTCCAGGGCTATGGCTACACCTTC

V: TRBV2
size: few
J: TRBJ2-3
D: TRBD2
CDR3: CASQPGLAMIQYF
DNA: TGTGCCAGCCAACCGGGACTAGCGATGATACAGTATTTT

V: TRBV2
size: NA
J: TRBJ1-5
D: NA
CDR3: CASSAEANQPQHF
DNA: TGTGCCAGCAGTGCGGAGGCCAATCAGCCCCAGCATTTT

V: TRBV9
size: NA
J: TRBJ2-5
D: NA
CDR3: CASSPLGGPPQETQYF
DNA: TGTGCCAGCAGCCCCTTAGGGGGACCCCCTCAAGAGACCCAGTACTTC

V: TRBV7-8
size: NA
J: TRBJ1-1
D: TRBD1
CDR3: CASSALERTGAEAFF
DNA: TGTGCCAGCAGCGCGTTAGAGCGGACAGGAGCCGAAGCTTTCTTT

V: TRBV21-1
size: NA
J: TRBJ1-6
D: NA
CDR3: CASSDRRENSPLHF
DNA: TGTGCCAGCAGCGACAGACGGGAGAATTCACCCCTCCACTTT

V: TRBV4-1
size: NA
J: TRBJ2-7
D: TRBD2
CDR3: CASSQSGRGDYEQYF
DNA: TGCGCCAGCAGCCAATCGGGACGGGGGGACTACGAGCAGTACTTC

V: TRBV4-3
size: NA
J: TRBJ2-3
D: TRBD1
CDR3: CASSQDVAQGADTQYF
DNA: TGCGCCAGCAGCCAAGATGTAGCACAGGGGGCAGATACGCAGTATTTT

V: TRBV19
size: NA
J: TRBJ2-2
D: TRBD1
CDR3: CASISTGQGNTGELFF
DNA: TGTGCCAGTATTTCAACCGGACAGGGCAACACCGGGGAGCTGTTTTTT

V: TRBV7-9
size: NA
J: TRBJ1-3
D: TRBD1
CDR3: CASSLQGGSGNTIYF
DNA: TGTGCCAGCAGCTTGCAGGGGGGATCTGGAAACACCATATATTTT

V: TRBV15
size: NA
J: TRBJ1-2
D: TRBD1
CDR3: CATSRPQGPYGYTF
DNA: TGTGCCACCAGCAGACCACAGGGGCCATATGGCTACACCTTC

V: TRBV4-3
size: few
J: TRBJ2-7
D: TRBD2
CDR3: CASSHAVGLAGGEQYF
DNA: TGCGCCAGCAGCCACGCGGTTGGACTAGCGGGGGGCGAGCAGTACTTC

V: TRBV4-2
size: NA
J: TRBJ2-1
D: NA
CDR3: CASSQVSGVGNEQFF
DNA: TGTGCCAGCAGCCAAGTATCGGGAGTTGGCAATGAGCAGTTCTTC